The 10 T cell receptor beta chains presented below share a single source sample, sequenced in a study of blood T cell repertoires in COVID-19. Here immunoSEQ multiplex PCR was the method, and the copy in TCRdb shows in-frame clones only, minus some. The sample consists of just over 650,000 clones, about nine tenths of them appearing once. Sequencing used peripheral blood. The receptors stem from a woman aged 18-29 years with acute or convalescent COVID-19.

This chain joins TRBV19 and TRBJ1-1; TRBD1 might be the D (5 bases). CDR1 is LNHDA and CDR2 is SQIVND in the germline V gene (reference sequence). The V end lost 7 bases, the J end lost 11 bases, and 11 bases lay between the germline ends. This CDR3 comprises 10 residues. The CDR3, as DNA: TGTGCCAGTACAAGGGGCTCGGCTTTCTTT. It encodes CASTRGSAFF.

This rearrangement joins TRBV24-1 to TRBJ2-3, with 12 bases matching TRBD2. The CDR3 is 16 amino acids. Germline V gene data show CDR1 as KGHDR and CDR2 as SFDVKD. Trimming removed 10 bases from V and 6 bases from J; junction bases left unmatched: 13. The CDR3 sequence: CATSEASGGAPDTQYF. DNA for the CDR3: TGTGCCACTTCGGAGGCTAGCGGGGGGGCCCCGGATACGCAGTATTTT.

V is TRBV7-2 and J is TRBJ2-5; a weak D match, TRBD1 (6 bases). The CDR3 contains 14 residues. Germline V gene data show CDR1 as SGHTA and CDR2 as FQGNSA. The V gene lost 6 bases and the J gene lost 7 bases, with 18 bases spanning the gap. In DNA, the CDR3 is TGTGCCAGCAGGCATGGGGGCTCTCCAAGGACCCAGTACTTC. As protein: CASRHGGSPRTQYF. The full variable domain, with the rest looked up from reference TRBV7-2 and TRBJ2-5, is GAGVSQSPSNKVTEKGKDVELRCDPISGHTALYWYRQSLGQGLEFLIYFQGNSAPDKSGLPSDRFSAERTGGSVSTLTIQRTQQEDSAVYLCASRHGGSPRTQYFGPGTRLLVL.

The chain combines TRBV5-4 with TRBJ1-1, with TRBD1 matching over 8 bases. CDR3 length: 14 amino acids. The J segment lost 1 base and the V segment lost 3 bases, leaving 2 bases of the junction unmatched. Germline assignment: CDR1 SGHNT and CDR2 YYREEE (reference sequence). CDR3 sequence (DNA): TGTGCCAGCAGCTACGGACAGGGGAACACTGAAGCTTTCTTT. It yields the protein CASSYGQGNTEAFF. Full variable domain (rest looked up from reference TRBV5-4 and TRBJ1-1): ETGVTQSPTHLIKTRGQQVTLRCSSQSGHNTVSWYQQALGQGPQFIFQYYREEENGRGNFPPRFSGLQFPNYSSELNVNALELDDSALYLCASSYGQGNTEAFFGQGTRLTVV.

The rearrangement joins TRBV5-1 to TRBJ1-1, with 7 bases aligning to TRBD1. Germline V gene lookup returns CDR1 SGHRS and CDR2 YFSETQ. The CDR3 length is 13 residues. Trimming cost V 2 bases and J 7 bases; bases outside gene matches: 5. The chain's CDR3 is CASSFGTELEAFF. DNA of the CDR3: TGCGCCAGCAGCTTCGGGACAGAGCTTGAAGCTTTCTTT.

The V call is TRBV9, the J call TRBJ1-1, with a tentative D call TRBD1 (5 bases). The CDR3 runs 14 residues. Per germline, CDR1 SGDLS and CDR2 YYNGEE. V lost 4 bases and J lost 4, with 14 bases in between. The CDR3 nucleotides are TGTGCCAGCAGCCCTTATCGACAGAGCACTGAAGCTTTCTTT. Residues: CASSPYRQSTEAFF.

The chain carries TRBV5-1 and TRBJ1-3; 9 bases line up with TRBD1. The CDR3 length is 16 residues. J lost 4 bases, V lost 3 bases, and 8 bases had no gene match. The germline V gene encodes CDR1 SGHRS and CDR2 YFSETQ. The CDR3 spells CASSSRGQGPGNTIYF. The DNA of the CDR3 is TGCGCCAGCAGCTCAAGGGGACAGGGCCCCGGAAACACCATATATTTT.

This chain links TRBV19 with TRBJ1-1, with TRBD1 identical over 10 bases. Per the germline V gene, CDR1 is LNHDA and CDR2 is SQIVND (reference sequence). Germline trimming cut 3 bases from V and 10 bases from J; bases unmatched to any gene: 5. This CDR3 spans 13 amino acids. The CDR3 nucleotides are TGTGCCAGTAGTATGATGACAGGGGGCCGAGCTTTCTTT. Protein sequence: CASSMMTGGRAFF.

The CDR3 DNA follows: TGTGCCAGCAGTCGAACAGCCTCCTACGAGCAGTACTTC. It is translated as CASSRTASYEQYF. The V call is TRBV6-5, the J call TRBJ2-7, with D uncertain. Trimming removed 5 bases at V and 0 bases at J, with 8 bases between. CDR1 and CDR2 from the germline V gene are MNHEY and SVGAGI. The CDR3 has 13 residues.

The chain combines TRBV27 with TRBJ1-2, with a weak D call TRBD1 (6 bases). CDR3 length equals 13 residues. The V and J ends lost 4 bases and 4 bases respectively, with 10 bases between them. CDR1 and CDR2 (germline): MNHEY, SMNVEV (reference sequence). CDR3 amino acids: CASSSGVGYGYTF. CDR3 coding DNA: TGTGCCAGCAGTTCAGGGGTCGGCTATGGCTACACCTTC.